This entry lists 13 T cell receptor beta chains sequenced from one sample in a study of immune evolution from preneoplasia to lung adenocarcinoma. Repertoires were generated with immunoSEQ multiplex PCR, while TCRdb's copy carries only in-frame clones and drops some. The data show 5,500 to 6,500 clones, approximately 75% seen once. Sequencing input: FFPE adjacent normal lung tissue. The receptors derive from a donor of 70 years or more with lung adenocarcinoma.

The chain joins TRBV28 to TRBJ1-3; tentatively, D is TRBD1 (6 bases). V was clipped by 3 bases and J by 4 bases, with 19 bases between them. The CDR3 covers 17 residues. Germline CDR1 is MDHEN and CDR2 is SYDVKM. In nucleotides, the CDR3 is TGTGCCAGCAGTTTCCTAGGGGGGGGGCTGGGAGGAAACACCATATATTTT. Amino acids: CASSFLGGGLGGNTIYF.

The V call is TRBV6-4, the J call TRBJ2-3; D is unclear. CDR1 is MRHNA, CDR2 SNTAGT, per germline. Trimming removed 2 bases from V and 4 bases from J, with 7 bases in between. This CDR3 is 13 amino acids long. The CDR3 DNA sequence: TGTGCCAGCAGTGACGGGCTACCAGATACGCAGTATTTT. Amino acids: CASSDGLPDTQYF.

The chain uses TRBV4-2 and TRBJ2-1; 8 bases are a match to TRBD2. Germline values: CDR1 LGHNA, CDR2 YNFKEQ. Germline trimming cut 0 bases from V and 4 bases from J; bases unmatched to any gene: 2. This CDR3 spans 15 amino acids. The chain's CDR3 is CASSQDREGYNEQFF. Written as DNA, the CDR3 is TGTGCCAGCAGCCAAGACCGGGAGGGTTACAATGAGCAGTTCTTC.

The sample holds one count of this clone. The chain combines TRBV6-6 with TRBJ1-5; D is perhaps TRBD1 (6 bases). V was clipped by 10 bases and J by 1 base, with 11 bases between them. The CDR3 is 13 residues long. Germline V CDR1 and CDR2: MNHNY, SVGAGI (reference sequence). Written as DNA, the CDR3 is TGTGCCACCGACAGGATAAGCAATCAGCCCCAGCATTTT. Protein sequence: CATDRISNQPQHF.

V is TRBV9 and J is TRBJ2-3; no definite D call. Germline V lookup: CDR1 SGDLS, CDR2 YYNGEE. CDR3 length: 13 amino acids. V lost 6 bases and J lost 2, with 10 bases in between. In DNA, the CDR3 is TGTGCCAGCACCCCACCAGACACAGATACGCAGTATTTT. This encodes CASTPPDTDTQYF. The complete variable domain, with remaining parts taken from reference TRBV9 and TRBJ2-3, reads DSGVTQTPKHLITATGQRVTLRCSPRSGDLSVYWYQQSLDQGLQFLIQYYNGEERAKGNILERFSAQQFPDLHSELNLSSLELGDSALYFCASTPPDTDTQYFGPGTRLTVL.

This chain joins TRBV5-6 and TRBJ1-6, with D unclear. This CDR3 spans 14 amino acids. The germline V gene encodes CDR1 SGHDT and CDR2 YYEEEE. Deletions cut 2 bases from V and 6 bases from J, with 9 bases between. The CDR3 bases are TGTGCCAGCAGCTTAAGCAGGAGTAATTCACCCCTCCACTTT. Its protein product is CASSLSRSNSPLHF.

This clone was seen only a few times. The rearrangement uses TRBV27 and TRBJ2-1, with 10 bases fitting TRBD1. Germline-derived CDR1 and CDR2 are MNHEY and SMNVEV (reference sequence). The ends lost 8 bases at V and 8 bases at J; junction bases unmatched: 9. The CDR3 is made up of 14 amino acids. The CDR3 DNA is TGTGCCAGCCGAGTGACAGGGGGCTCGCATGAGCAGTTCTTC. It specifies CASRVTGGSHEQFF.

The chain employs TRBV5-4 and TRBJ2-5, with D unresolved. This CDR3 is built from 14 residues. Germline loops: CDR1 SGHNT, CDR2 YYREEE (reference sequence). Trimming pared 1 base from V and 1 base from J, leaving 8 bases between. The CDR3 loop reads CASSLSQRQETQYF. DNA of the CDR3: TGTGCCAGCAGCTTGTCACAGCGCCAAGAGACCCAGTACTTC.

The CDR3 region is CASSEGQGNTEAFF. Here the CDR3 DNA reads TGCGCCAGCAGCGAAGGACAGGGGAACACTGAAGCTTTCTTT. The chain joins TRBV5-1 to TRBJ1-1; 8 nucleotides match TRBD1. The CDR3 length is 14 residues. CDR1 and CDR2 from the germline V gene are SGHRS and YFSETQ. Trimming cost V 4 bases and J 1 base; bases outside gene matches: 3.

V usage is TRBV10-3 and J usage is TRBJ1-2; a weak D match, TRBD1 (5 bases). Germline V gene lookup returns CDR1 ENHRY and CDR2 SYGVKD. V lost 7 bases, J lost 2 bases, and 14 bases lay in between. The CDR3 covers 14 residues. CDR3 DNA: TGTGCCATCAACGCGGGACTTCCAAACTATGGCTACACCTTC. It specifies CAINAGLPNYGYTF.

V is TRBV7-2 and J is TRBJ1-5; D is possibly TRBD1 (5 bases). Germline values: CDR1 SGHTA, CDR2 FQGNSA. Trimming removed 5 bases at V and 7 bases at J, with 12 bases between. The CDR3 has 13 amino acids. CDR3 region: CASSTQGEQPQHF. In DNA form, the CDR3 reads TGTGCCAGCAGCACTCAGGGAGAACAGCCCCAGCATTTT.

Turning to this clone: An end of the junction differs from the germline gene, which may be a read error. The rearrangement uses TRBV7-7 and TRBJ1-1, with a possible D match to TRBD1 (5 bases). CDR1 is SSHAT and CDR2 is FNYEAQ in the germline V gene (reference sequence). The CDR3 loop spans 13 amino acids. CDR3 region: CASSSDRNTEAFF. The CDR3, as DNA: TGTGCTAGCAGCTCCGACAGGAACACTGAAGCTTTCTTT.

The V call is TRBV4-1, the J call TRBJ1-6, with D hard to call. The CDR3 has 14 residues. Germline V gene sequence: CDR1 MGHRA, CDR2 YSYEKL. V was pared by 1 base and J by 8 bases, with 9 bases between. CDR3 nucleotides: TGCGCCAGCAGCCAAGCTGTTAGAGATTCACCCCTCCACTTT. Amino acids: CASSQAVRDSPLHF.